Listed here is a single TCR beta chain. The sample comes from a study of shared clonotypes between healthy human individuals. Germline assignment: CDR1 MDHEN and CDR2 SYDVKM. V shed 6 bases and J shed 1 base, with 19 bases lying between them. The CDR3 has 16 amino acids. In the naive CD8 group, cells lacked CD45RO and were positively selected for CCR7, so terminally differentiated effector memory CD45RA+ cells were left out. This table comes from immunoSEQ multiplex PCR, and its TCRdb copy is limited to in-frame clones, with some not included. Among under 850,000 clones listed, around 93% were seen once.

The clonotype comes from a man younger than 40 in good health. The chain recombines TRBV28 with TRBJ2-7; D not certain. The sequenced sample was naive CD8+ T cells sorted from blood. The CDR3 DNA reads as TGTGCCAGCAGCCAAGTTTTGGGTACTCATTCCTACGAGCAGTACTTC. Translation: CASSQVLGTHSYEQYF.